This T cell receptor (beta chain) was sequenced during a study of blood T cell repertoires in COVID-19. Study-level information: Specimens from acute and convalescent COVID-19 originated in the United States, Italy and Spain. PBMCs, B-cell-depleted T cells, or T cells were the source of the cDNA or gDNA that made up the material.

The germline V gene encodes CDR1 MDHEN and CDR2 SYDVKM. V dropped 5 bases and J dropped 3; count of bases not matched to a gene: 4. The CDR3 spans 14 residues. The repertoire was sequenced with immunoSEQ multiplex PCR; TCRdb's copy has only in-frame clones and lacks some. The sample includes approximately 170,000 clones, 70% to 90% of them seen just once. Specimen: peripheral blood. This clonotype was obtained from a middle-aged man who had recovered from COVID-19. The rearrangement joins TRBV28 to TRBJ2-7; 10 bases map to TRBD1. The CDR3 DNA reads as TGTGCCAGCAGTCCCGGGACAGGGGACTACGAGCAGTACTTC. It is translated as CASSPGTGDYEQYF.